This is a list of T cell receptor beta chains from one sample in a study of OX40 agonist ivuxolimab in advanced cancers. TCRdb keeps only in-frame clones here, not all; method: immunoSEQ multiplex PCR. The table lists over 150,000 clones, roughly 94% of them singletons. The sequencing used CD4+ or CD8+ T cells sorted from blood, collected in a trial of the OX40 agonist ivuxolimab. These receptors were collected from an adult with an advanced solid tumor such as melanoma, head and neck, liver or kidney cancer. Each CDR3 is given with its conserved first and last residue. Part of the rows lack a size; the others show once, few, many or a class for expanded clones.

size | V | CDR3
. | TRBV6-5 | CASRTFDRGISYTF
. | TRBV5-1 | CASSLTRQGRDTIYF
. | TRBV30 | CAWGPPTQYF
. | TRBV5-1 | CASSLGGMANEQFF
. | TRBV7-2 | CASSLAQNTEAFF
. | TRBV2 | CASSEVGTGGNEQYF
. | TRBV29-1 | CSVDVASGANVLTF
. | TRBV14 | CASSQETSGRDTQYF
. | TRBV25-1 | CASSAPPGGSGSYNEQFF
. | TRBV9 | CASSRLTGGLYEQYF
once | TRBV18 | CASSPPSGGTDTQYF
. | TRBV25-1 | CASSEYNRAYGYTF
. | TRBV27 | CASSFTGAGGYEQYF